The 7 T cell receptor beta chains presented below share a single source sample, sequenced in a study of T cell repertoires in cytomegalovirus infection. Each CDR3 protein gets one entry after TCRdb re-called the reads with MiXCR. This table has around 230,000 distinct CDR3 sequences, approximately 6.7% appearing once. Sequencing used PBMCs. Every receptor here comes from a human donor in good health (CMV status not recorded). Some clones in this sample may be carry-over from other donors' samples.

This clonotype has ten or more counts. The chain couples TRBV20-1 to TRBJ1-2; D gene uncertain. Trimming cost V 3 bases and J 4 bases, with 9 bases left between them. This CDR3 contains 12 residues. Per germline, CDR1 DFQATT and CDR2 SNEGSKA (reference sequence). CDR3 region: CSARDEAYGYTF. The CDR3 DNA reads TGCAGTGCTAGGGACGAAGCCTATGGCTACACCTTC.

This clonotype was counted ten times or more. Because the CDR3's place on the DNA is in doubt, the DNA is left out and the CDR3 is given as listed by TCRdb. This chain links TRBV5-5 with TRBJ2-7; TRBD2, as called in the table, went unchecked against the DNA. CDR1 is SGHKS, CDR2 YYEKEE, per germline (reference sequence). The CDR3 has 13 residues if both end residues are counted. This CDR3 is CASSFGPGGEQYF.

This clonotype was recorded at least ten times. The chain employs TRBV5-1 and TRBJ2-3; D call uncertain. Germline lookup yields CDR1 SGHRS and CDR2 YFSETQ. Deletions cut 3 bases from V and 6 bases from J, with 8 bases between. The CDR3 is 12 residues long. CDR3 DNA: TGCGCCAGCAGCTCCCCACAGGATACGCAGTATTTT. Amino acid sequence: CASSSPQDTQYF.

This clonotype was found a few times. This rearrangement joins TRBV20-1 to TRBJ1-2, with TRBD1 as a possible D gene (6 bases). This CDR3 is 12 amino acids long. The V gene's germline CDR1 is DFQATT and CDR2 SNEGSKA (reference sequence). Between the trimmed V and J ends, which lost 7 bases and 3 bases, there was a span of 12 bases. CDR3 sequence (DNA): TGCAGTGGTCCGACAGGCCACTATGGCTACACCTTC. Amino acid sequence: CSGPTGHYGYTF.

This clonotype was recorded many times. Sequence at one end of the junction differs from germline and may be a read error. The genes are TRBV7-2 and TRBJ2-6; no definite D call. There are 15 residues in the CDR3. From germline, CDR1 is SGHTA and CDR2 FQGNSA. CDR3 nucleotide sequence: TGTGCCAGCAGCATAGCAAGCTCTGGGGCCAACGTCCTGACTTTC. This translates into CASSIASSGANVLTF. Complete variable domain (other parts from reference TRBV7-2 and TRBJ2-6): GAGVSQSPSNKVTEKGKDVELRCDPISGHTALYWYRQSLGQGLEFLIYFQGNSAPDKSGLPSDRFSAERTGGSVSTLTIQRTQQEDSAVYLCASSIASSGANVLTFGAGSRLTVL.

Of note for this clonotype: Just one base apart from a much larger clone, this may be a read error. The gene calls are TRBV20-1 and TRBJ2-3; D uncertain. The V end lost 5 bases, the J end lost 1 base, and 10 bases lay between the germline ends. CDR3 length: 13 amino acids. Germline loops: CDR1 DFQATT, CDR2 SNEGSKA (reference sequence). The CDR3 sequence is CSAAPAGTDTQYF. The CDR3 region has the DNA TGCAGTGCTGCGCCGGCTGGCACAGATACGCAGTATTTT.

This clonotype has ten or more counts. The CDR3 is CASSLARGTVGTGELFF. CDR3 in DNA: TGTGCCAGCAGCTTAGCTCGGGGGACGGTCGGGACCGGGGAGCTGTTTTTT. The chain links TRBV7-8 to TRBJ2-2; TRBD2 might be the D (6 bases). This CDR3 comprises 17 residues. From germline, CDR1 is SGHVS and CDR2 FQNEAQ. V gave up 0 bases and J gave up 5 bases, with 16 bases separating them.